This T cell receptor beta chain emerged from a study of blood T cell repertoires in COVID-19. Method: immunoSEQ multiplex PCR; TCRdb's copy keeps in-frame clones and lacks some. The repertoire consists of 200,000 to 250,000 clones, with around 80% occurring once and the leading ten covering 15% to 20%. This CDR3 spans 17 amino acids. Germline lookup yields CDR1 MNHEY and CDR2 SVGEGT. The ends lost 0 bases at V and 1 base at J; junction bases unmatched: 6. The chain employs TRBV6-2 or TRBV6-3 and TRBJ2-7, with 10 bases identical to TRBD2. The sequenced material came from peripheral blood. The sequence was obtained from a woman older than 75 with active or convalescent COVID-19. For the CDR3, the DNA is TGTGCCAGCAGTTACTCGGTAGCGGGGGGCGTTTCCTACGAGCAGTACTTC. Residues: CASSYSVAGGVSYEQYF.